This TCR beta chain was sequenced during a study of identical twins (dated by TCRdb to 2016 to 2017). Describing the broader study: To test whether fetal clonotypes persist, the study used deep sequencing on TCR alpha and beta repertoires from monozygotic twins, unrelated adults of various ages, and cord blood. To rule out contamination, the twin experiments were replicated at different times with different library preparation protocols.

Every donor was a healthy Caucasian. Using Miltenyi CD45RO+ enrichment and human naive T-cell isolation kits, memory (CD45RO+) and naive T cells were isolated from PBMC. Study-wide conclusions, independent of this receptor: In monozygotic twins, out-of-frame TCR alpha sharing was systematically underestimated by recombination models, although the models agreed with sharing between unrelated individuals. Invariant T cells such as MAIT and iNKT could partly confound zero-insertion analyses, although diverse VJ usage argued against such confounding for most clonotypes. The excess sharing between twins in beta out-of-frame sequences was weaker because fewer shared sequences reduced the signal-to-noise ratio. Abundant cord blood beta clonotypes had fewer insertions, young adult naive repertoires showed a similar but weaker trend, and memory repertoires showed no such trend. Compared with coincidental sharing between unrelated individuals, an excess of low generation-probability sequences was observed among out-of-frame TCR alpha sequences shared between twins. Because the same donors could not be followed over many years, conclusions were based on cross-sectional statistical analysis.

Points on this clonotype: The clone's antigen remains unknown. Per-nucleotide qualities are absent, and no much larger clonotype sits a single base away.

The CDR3 contains 16 residues, cysteine and phenylalanine counted. CDR3 DNA only is kept here, 48 bases in frame from base 1. V lost 7 bases and J lost 7 bases; the stretch between them is 25 bases long. CDR1 and CDR2, per the germline V gene, are SGHVS and FQNEAQ. Library construction relied on 5' RACE. The instrument was an Illumina HiSeq 2000. A universal primer binding site was introduced by template switching, and a unique molecular identifier was present in the final cDNA, enabling accurate counting of TCR cDNA molecules. Specific primers in the conserved constant-segment region were used to synthesize first-strand cDNA for the TCR alpha and beta chains. To control for contamination, every cDNA library was double barcoded, receiving both a SMART-Mk sample barcode and Illumina barcodes. TruSeq adapter sequences, together with Illumina sample barcodes, were added in two successive PCR steps. The Illumina HiSeq platform was used with custom primers to sequence TCR alpha and beta cDNA libraries. Processing in the source paper ran as follows. MiGEC processed the raw reads to extract unique molecular identifiers, while MiXCR was used to determine the CDR3 positions. For each individual, recombination models were inferred using an EM algorithm with the repgenHMM and IGoR tools. Shared clonotype analysis was performed with the tcR package in R, normalizing sharing by the product of cloneset sizes. To study raw recombination without the effects of thymic and clonal selection, out-of-frame nonproductive sequences were analyzed. TCRdb reprocessing: public reads trimmed at Q25 with fastp, clones called with MiXCR, in-frame beta chains kept. Merged by CDR3 protein, the rows form single entries marked with the most common genes and DNA. The V and J calls come from TCRdb's annotation, not from the publication. Counted in this sample were around 220,000 distinct CDR3 sequences; around 15% of them appeared once. Of the sample, under 9.5% falls within the top ten clones.

The receptor's source is a woman between 18 and 30 years old in good health. The sequencing sample was made of memory (CD45RO+) T cells sorted from blood. In light of the paper, this sample's cell subset or site label describes: CD45RO+ enriched T cells. The receptor chain draws on TRBV7-8 and TRBJ1-1, with the D segment identity uncertain. The nucleotide sequence reads TGTGCCAGCATTACGAGTCGAAGTGGACGGCACGGTGAAGCTTTCTTT. Its coded protein is CASITSRSGRHGEAFF. Full variable domain (CDR3 extended with the reference TRBV7-8 and TRBJ1-1 proteins): GAGVSQSPRYKVAKRGQDVALRCDPISGHVSLFWYQQALGQGPEFLTYFQNEAQLDKSGLPSDRFFAERPEGSVSTLKIQRTQQEDSAVYLCASITSRSGRHGEAFFGQGTRLTVV.